This T cell receptor (beta chain) was retrieved from a study of CD8+CD57+ T cells in acquired aplastic anemia. Study-level background: Each DNA sample taken from sorted CD4+ and CD8+ cells came to 3.2 ug on average. Study results and limitations: Patients and controls shared 25 to 30 CD8+ CDR3 sequences, which appeared highly expressed in patients and within their immunodominant clones. Patients did not significantly differ from controls in CD8+ Simpson's diversity.

TCR beta VDJ combinations and CDR3 sequences were profiled from genomic DNA. TCRdb processed the reads anew with MiXCR; each CDR3 protein has one entry. The sample has 250,000 to 300,000 distinct CDR3 sequences, approximately 56% seen once. With regard to this clonotype: Its antigen is not known.

CDR1 MNHGY and CDR2 SVAAGI come from the germline V gene. Losses at the gene ends were 5 bases for V and 4 bases for J; bases not matched to a gene: 7. The CDR3 is 15 amino acids. Sequencing used sorted CD4+, CD8+, or CD8+CD57+ T cells (not recorded which) from PBMCs. The V call is TRBV6-9, the J call TRBJ2-1, with TRBD2 identical over 8 bases. This sequence originates from a human donor with severe aplastic anemia or a healthy control (not recorded which). The CDR3 is CASSGTSGSYNEQFF. CDR3 coding DNA: TGTGCCAGCAGTGGAACTAGCGGCTCGTACAATGAGCAGTTCTTC.